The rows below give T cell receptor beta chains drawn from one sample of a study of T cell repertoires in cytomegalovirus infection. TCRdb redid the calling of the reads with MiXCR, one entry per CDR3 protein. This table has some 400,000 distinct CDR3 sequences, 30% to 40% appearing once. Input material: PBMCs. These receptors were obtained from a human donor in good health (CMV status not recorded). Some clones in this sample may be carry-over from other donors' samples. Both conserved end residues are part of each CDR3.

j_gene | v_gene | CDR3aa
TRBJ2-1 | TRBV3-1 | CASSQDQRRAYNEQFF
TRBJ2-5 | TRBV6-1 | CASGTGFKTQYF
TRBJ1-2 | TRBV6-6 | CASKNRELLNYGYTF
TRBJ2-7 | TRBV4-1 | CASSQEPSSPYEQYF
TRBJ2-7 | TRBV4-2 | CASSQDSLGRGGPYEQYF
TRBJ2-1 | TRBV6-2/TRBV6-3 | CASSGISPYNEQFF
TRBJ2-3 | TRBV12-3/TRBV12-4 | CASSLERVDTQYF
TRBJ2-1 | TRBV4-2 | CASSQDKRGNEQFF
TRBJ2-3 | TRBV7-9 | CASSLAGKGADTQYF
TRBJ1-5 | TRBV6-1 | CASSESGNQPQHF
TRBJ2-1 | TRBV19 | CASSTGAGYNEQFF
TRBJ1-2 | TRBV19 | CASSSSQGLKGGYTF
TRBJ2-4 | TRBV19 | CASSVPLVKNIQYF
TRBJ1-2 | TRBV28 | CASSSRQGLGDDYGYTF
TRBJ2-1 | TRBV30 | CAWSDGLAFYNEQFF
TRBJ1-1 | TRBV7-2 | CASSPKGRVSTEAFF
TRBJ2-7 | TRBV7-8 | CASSLAGVLYEQYF
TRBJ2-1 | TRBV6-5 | CASSYSLRSPYNEQFF
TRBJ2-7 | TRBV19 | CASSRDSKGSYEQYF
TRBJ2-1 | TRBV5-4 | CASSPGQDSYNEQFF
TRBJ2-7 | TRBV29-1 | CSVEDGGPEQYF
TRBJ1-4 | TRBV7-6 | CASSLGGANEKLFF
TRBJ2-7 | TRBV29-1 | CSVAGTESYEQYF
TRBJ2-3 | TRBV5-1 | CASSLRIVTDTQYF
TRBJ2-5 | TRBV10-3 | CAITDQDRGLSGTQYF
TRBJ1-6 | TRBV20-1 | CSARPSLYNSPLHF
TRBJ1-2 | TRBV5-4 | CASSQDGSNYGYTF
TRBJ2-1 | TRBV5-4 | CASSLELAGGHFEFF
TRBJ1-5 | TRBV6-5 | CASSYSAGLRQPQHF
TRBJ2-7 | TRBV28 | CASSQLTYEQYF
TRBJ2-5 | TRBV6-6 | CASSYGAGQETQYF
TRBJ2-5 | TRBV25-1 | CASSCDSGGETQYF
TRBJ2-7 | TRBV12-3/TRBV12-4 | CASSQGAIYEQYF
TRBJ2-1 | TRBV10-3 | CAISEHGGGMYEQFF
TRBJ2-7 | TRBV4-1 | CASSQGTGSSEQYF
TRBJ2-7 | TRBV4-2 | CASSHPGPGDEQYF
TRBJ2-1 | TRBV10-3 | CAISDLLGPSSYNEQFF
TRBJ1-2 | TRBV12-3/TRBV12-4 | CASSLGGGIDDGYTF
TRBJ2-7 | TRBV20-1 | CSAKTGGEQYF
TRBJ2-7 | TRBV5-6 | CASSHETYEQYF
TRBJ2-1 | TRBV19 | CASSTSGTGGNEQFF